These T cell receptor beta chains were read from a single sample in a study of blood T cell repertoires in COVID-19. Sequencing used immunoSEQ multiplex PCR; TCRdb keeps in-frame clones, though not all of them. The sample shows about 200,000 clones, about 82% of them seen only once. Sequencing was carried out using PBMCs or T cells enriched from blood (not recorded which). The receptors stem from a middle-aged man with acute COVID-19. CDR3s include the opening cysteine and the closing phenylalanine or tryptophan. The D gene is left open where the match is weak. Size values are once, few and many counts, or a class for expanded clones, and some rows have none.

d_gene	v_gene	abundance	j_gene	CDR3aa	CDR3nt
TRBD2	TRBV28	NA	TRBJ2-1	CASSLGGRDYNEQFF	TGTGCCAGCAGTTTAGGCGGGAGGGACTACAATGAGCAGTTCTTC
NA	TRBV19	once	TRBJ2-1	CASSRRRDEQFF	TGTGCCAGTAGTCGGCGTCGGGATGAGCAGTTCTTC
NA	TRBV5-1	NA	TRBJ1-1	CASNKGEGNTEAFF	TGCGCCAGTAATAAAGGGGAGGGGAACACTGAAGCTTTCTTT
NA	TRBV7-2	NA	TRBJ1-1	CASSLGRHNTEAFF	TGTGCCAGCAGCTTGGGGCGCCACAACACTGAAGCTTTCTTT
TRBD1	TRBV4-3	few	TRBJ1-1	CASSLTGVGTEAFF	TGCGCCAGCAGCCTTACAGGGGTAGGGACTGAAGCTTTCTTT
NA	TRBV6-6	NA	TRBJ2-1	CASSYQLGDYNEQFF	TGTGCCAGCAGTTACCAACTGGGAGACTACAATGAGCAGTTCTTC
TRBD1	TRBV5-1	NA	TRBJ2-3	CASSDTGGSTDTQYF	TGCGCCAGCAGCGACACAGGGGGGAGCACAGATACGCAGTATTTT
TRBD2	TRBV9	NA	TRBJ2-2	CASSVGTGLAGKTGELFF	TGTGCCAGCAGCGTAGGGACAGGACTAGCGGGTAAAACCGGGGAGCTGTTTTTT
NA	TRBV12-3/TRBV12-4	NA	TRBJ1-2	CASTPTANYGYTF	TGTGCCAGCACCCCGACAGCTAACTATGGCTACACCTTC
NA	TRBV11-2	once	TRBJ1-2	CASSLGGLGSGYTF	TGTGCCAGCAGCTTAGGCGGGTTGGGGAGCGGCTACACCTTC
NA	TRBV28	NA	TRBJ2-3	CASASGTQYF	TGTGCCAGCGCCTCGGGTACGCAGTATTTT
NA	TRBV27	NA	TRBJ2-7	CASSLGGKPYEQYF	TGTGCCAGCAGTTTAGGCGGGAAACCCTACGAGCAGTACTTC
TRBD2	TRBV10-1	NA	TRBJ2-7	CASREREDSYEQYF	TGCGCCAGCAGAGAGCGGGAAGATTCCTACGAGCAGTACTTC
NA	TRBV3-1/TRBV3-2	NA	TRBJ2-3	CASSQDGTGTPITDTQYF	TGTGCCAGCAGCCAAGATGGGACGGGGACACCCATCACAGATACGCAGTATTTT
NA	TRBV28	NA	TRBJ1-2	CASSSEKQGPSYGYTF	TGTGCCAGCAGTTCCGAAAAACAGGGACCGAGCTATGGCTACACCTTC
TRBD2	TRBV7-3	NA	TRBJ2-3	CASSQGAGGRDTQYF	TGTGCCAGCTCCCAAGGGGCGGGAGGGCGAGATACGCAGTATTTT
NA	TRBV27	few	TRBJ2-1	CASSLGPREATYNEQFF	TGTGCCAGCAGTTTGGGTCCGAGAGAGGCCACCTACAATGAGCAGTTCTTC
TRBD2	TRBV14	few	TRBJ2-3	CASSRPGTTRADTQYF	TGTGCCAGCAGCCGGCCGGGGACTACTCGGGCAGATACGCAGTATTTT
TRBD1	TRBV11-2	few	TRBJ1-2	CASSEGTGYGYTF	TGTGCCAGCAGCGAGGGGACAGGCTACGGCTACACCTTC
TRBD1	TRBV18	few	TRBJ1-2	CASSLQTGQGIGYTF	TGTGCCAGCTCGCTCCAAACCGGACAGGGGATCGGCTACACCTTC
TRBD1	TRBV3-1/TRBV3-2	few	TRBJ1-4	CASSNRGTGNEKLFF	TGTGCCAGCAGCAATCGGGGGACAGGGAATGAAAAACTGTTTTTT
TRBD1	TRBV19	NA	TRBJ2-4	CAAGDRRSAKNIQYF	TGTGCCGCAGGGGACAGGCGGTCGGCCAAAAACATTCAGTACTTC
NA	TRBV19	NA	TRBJ1-3	CASQTGSSGNTIYF	TGTGCCAGCCAAACAGGATCCTCTGGAAACACCATATATTTT
NA	TRBV30	few	TRBJ2-5	CAWSRQGETQYF	TGTGCCTGGAGCAGGCAGGGAGAGACCCAGTACTTC
NA	TRBV6-2/TRBV6-3	NA	TRBJ1-1	CASSLRGRFTEAFF	TGTGCCAGCAGTCTCCGCGGTCGGTTCACTGAAGCTTTCTTT
TRBD2	TRBV27	NA	TRBJ2-7	CASRSPRGGLSTYEQYF	TGTGCCAGCAGATCTCCCCGGGGGGGGTTAAGCACCTACGAGCAGTACTTC
NA	TRBV28	NA	TRBJ2-7	CASKRDFRYEQYF	TGTGCCAGCAAACGGGACTTTCGGTACGAGCAGTACTTC
NA	TRBV6-5	NA	TRBJ1-5	CASSHGGLNQPQHF	TGTGCCAGCAGTCACGGGGGTCTTAATCAGCCCCAGCATTTT
TRBD1	TRBV7-8	NA	TRBJ1-2	CASSHRGTGGYGYTF	TGTGCCAGCAGCCACAGAGGGACAGGGGGTTATGGCTACACCTTC
NA	TRBV12-5	NA	TRBJ2-5	CASGLGRDSQETQYF	TGTGCTAGTGGTTTGGGCCGGGACTCTCAAGAGACCCAGTACTTC
NA	TRBV6-5	NA	TRBJ1-1	CASSYQIMNTEAFF	TGTGCCAGCAGTTATCAGATCATGAACACTGAAGCTTTCTTT
TRBD2	TRBV29-1	NA	TRBJ2-7	CSVEGGRETYEQYF	TGCAGCGTTGAAGGAGGGCGGGAGACCTACGAGCAGTACTTC
TRBD1	TRBV28	NA	TRBJ1-5	CALNRGGQPQHF	TGTGCCCTCAACAGGGGGGGACAGCCCCAGCATTTT
NA	TRBV21-1	NA	TRBJ1-6	CASSKGGLWGLESPLHF	TGTGCCAGCAGCAAAGGAGGTCTCTGGGGCCTGGAGTCACCCCTCCACTTT
TRBD2	TRBV6-5	NA	TRBJ2-1	CASRASGRNYNEQFF	TGTGCCAGCAGGGCTAGCGGGAGGAACTACAATGAGCAGTTCTTC
TRBD1	TRBV5-1	NA	TRBJ2-7	CASRPGQGPMEQYF	TGCGCCAGTCGACCGGGACAGGGTCCTATGGAGCAGTACTTC
NA	TRBV4-2	NA	TRBJ1-2	CASSQADRSNYGYTF	TGTGCCAGCAGCCAAGCTGACAGGTCTAACTATGGCTACACCTTC
NA	TRBV7-8	NA	TRBJ2-6	CASSLNSGGLAFSGANVLTF	TGTGCCAGCAGCTTAAATTCTGGTGGCCTCGCCTTCTCTGGGGCCAACGTCCTGACTTTC